Shown below are 5 T cell receptor beta chains from a single sample sequenced in a study of early T cells in non-severe SARS-CoV-2 infection. TCRdb ran MiXCR on the 5' RACE reads and lists one entry per CDR3 protein. The table includes 55,000 to 65,000 distinct CDR3 sequences, more than 13% detected once. The sample in question was whole blood, obtained at baseline. These receptors originate from an adult who was a healthcare worker with PCR-confirmed SARS-CoV-2 infection or an uninfected control (not recorded which).

The chain combines TRBV12-3 or TRBV12-4 with TRBJ1-2; a weak D match, TRBD1 (5 bases). This CDR3 spans 14 amino acids. The V and J ends lost 6 bases and 4 bases respectively, with 15 bases between them. Written as DNA, the CDR3 is TGTGCCAGCAGAAGGGGCCTCCAGGGCTATGGCTACACCTTC. Residues: CASRRGLQGYGYTF.

A few counts support this clonotype. This chain's CDR3 is CASSAPQAPPGGTDTQYF. Here the CDR3 DNA reads TGTGCCAGCAGTGCCCCACAGGCCCCACCCGGTGGCACAGATACGCAGTATTTT. V and J are TRBV27 and TRBJ2-3; TRBD1 is a possible D gene (5 bases). V shed 5 bases and J shed 1 base, with 22 bases lying between them. Germline assignment: CDR1 MNHEY and CDR2 SMNVEV (reference sequence). This CDR3 is built from 18 residues.

This clonotype was recorded a few times. The chain is built from TRBV5-1 and TRBJ2-5; D is undetermined. V dropped 1 base and J dropped 3 bases, with 1 base sitting between them. From germline, CDR1 is SGHRS and CDR2 YFSETQ. This CDR3 contains 11 residues. CDR3 bases: TGCGCCAGCAGCTTGAAAGAGACCCAGTACTTC. Protein sequence: CASSLKETQYF.

This clonotype was seen a handful of times. V is TRBV7-2 and J is TRBJ1-1; perhaps TRBD1 as D (6 bases). Germline V CDR1 and CDR2: SGHTA, FQGNSA. Trimming took 1 base from V and 4 from J, leaving 13 bases between them. The CDR3 covers 15 residues. The CDR3 sequence: CASSLVSGEVTEAFF. DNA for the CDR3: TGTGCCAGCAGCTTAGTTTCAGGGGAAGTCACTGAAGCTTTCTTT. The full variable domain, in which reference TRBV7-2 and TRBJ1-1 provide the parts outside the CDR3, is GAGVSQSPSNKVTEKGKDVELRCDPISGHTALYWYRQSLGQGLEFLIYFQGNSAPDKSGLPSDRFSAERTGGSVSTLTIQRTQQEDSAVYLCASSLVSGEVTEAFFGQGTRLTVV.

There are many counts of this clonotype. This rearrangement joins TRBV10-3 to TRBJ2-3, with 10 nucleotides matching TRBD2. The CDR3 covers 15 residues. After removal of 6 bases from V and 5 bases from J, the junction contained 8 bases not matched to a gene. CDR1 ENHRY and CDR2 SYGVKD come from the germline V gene. The CDR3 DNA follows: TGTGCCATCAGGGCTAGCGGGAGTCGGAAAGATACGCAGTATTTT. This encodes CAIRASGSRKDTQYF.